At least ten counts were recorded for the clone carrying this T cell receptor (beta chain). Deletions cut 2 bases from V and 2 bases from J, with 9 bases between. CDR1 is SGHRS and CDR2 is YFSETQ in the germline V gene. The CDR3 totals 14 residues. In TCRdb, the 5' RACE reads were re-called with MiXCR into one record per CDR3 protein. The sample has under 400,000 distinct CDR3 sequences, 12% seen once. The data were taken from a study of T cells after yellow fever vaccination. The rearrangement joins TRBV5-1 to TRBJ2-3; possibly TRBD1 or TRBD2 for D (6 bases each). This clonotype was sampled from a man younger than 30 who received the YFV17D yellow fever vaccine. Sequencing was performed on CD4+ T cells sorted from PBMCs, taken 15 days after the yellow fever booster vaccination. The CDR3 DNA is TGCGCCAGCAGCTTCCGGGGGCACACAGATACGCAGTATTTT. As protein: CASSFRGHTDTQYF.